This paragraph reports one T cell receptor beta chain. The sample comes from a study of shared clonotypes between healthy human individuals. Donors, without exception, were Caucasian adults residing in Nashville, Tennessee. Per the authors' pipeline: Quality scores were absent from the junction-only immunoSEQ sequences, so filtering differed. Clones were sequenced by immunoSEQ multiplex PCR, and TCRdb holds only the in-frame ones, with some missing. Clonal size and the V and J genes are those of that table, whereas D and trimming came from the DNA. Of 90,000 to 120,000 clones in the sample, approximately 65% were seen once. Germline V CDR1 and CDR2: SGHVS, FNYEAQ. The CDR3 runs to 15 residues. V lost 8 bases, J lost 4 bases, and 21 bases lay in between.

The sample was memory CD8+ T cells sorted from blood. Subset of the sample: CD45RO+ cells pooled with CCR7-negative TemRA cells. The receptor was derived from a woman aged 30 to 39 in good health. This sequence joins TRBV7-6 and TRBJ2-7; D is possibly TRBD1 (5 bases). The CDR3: CASGARIGEGYEQYF. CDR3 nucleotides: TGTGCCAGCGGAGCCCGGATAGGGGAAGGGTACGAGCAGTACTTC.